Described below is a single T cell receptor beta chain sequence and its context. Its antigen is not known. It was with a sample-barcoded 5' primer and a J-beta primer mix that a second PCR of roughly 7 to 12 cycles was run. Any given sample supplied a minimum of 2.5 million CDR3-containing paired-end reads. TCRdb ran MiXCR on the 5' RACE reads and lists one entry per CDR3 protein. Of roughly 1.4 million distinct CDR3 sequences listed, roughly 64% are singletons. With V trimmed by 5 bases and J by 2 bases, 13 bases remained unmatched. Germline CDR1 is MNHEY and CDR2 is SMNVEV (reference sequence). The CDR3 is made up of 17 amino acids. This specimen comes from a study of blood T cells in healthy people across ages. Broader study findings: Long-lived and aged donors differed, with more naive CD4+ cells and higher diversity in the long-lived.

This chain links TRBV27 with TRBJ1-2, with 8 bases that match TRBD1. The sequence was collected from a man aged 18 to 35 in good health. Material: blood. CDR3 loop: CASSPLTWTGSNYGYTF. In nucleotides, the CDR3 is TGTGCCAGCAGTCCCCTCACCTGGACAGGGTCCAACTATGGCTACACCTTC.